The 26 T cell receptor beta chains below were found in one sample sequenced in a study of T cells expressing NK-cell markers. TCRdb processed the 5' RACE reads again and assigns one entry to each CDR3 protein, with no DNA. This sample's clone table lists 500,000 to 700,000 distinct CDR3 sequences. The sequenced material came from blood T cells: a sorted CD56 or NKG2C T cell subset, CD4+ or CD8+ T cells, or bulk PBMC T cells (not recorded which). Source of these receptors: a man aged 18 to 30 in good health.

The V gene is TRBV4-2, the J gene TRBJ2-3; absent DNA, TCRdb's TRBD2 call cannot be checked. Germline V gene sequence: CDR1 LGHNA, CDR2 YNFKEQ. The CDR3 spans 16 residues. CDR3 region: CASSQLAGGPTDTQYF.

This sequence joins TRBV3-1 and TRBJ2-5. This CDR3 region has 16 residues. CDR1 LGHDT and CDR2 YNNKEL come from the germline V gene (reference sequence). Here the CDR3 reads CASSHGIQHLQETQYF.

The chain uses TRBV18 and TRBJ2-1. This CDR3 spans 12 amino acids. Per germline, CDR1 KGHSH and CDR2 LQKENI. This chain's CDR3 is CASSPNTLGAFF.

The chain links TRBV7-9 to TRBJ1-1; TCRdb's D call of TRBD1 is untestable without DNA. CDR3 length: 14 amino acids. Germline V gives CDR1 SEHNR, CDR2 FQNEAQ (reference sequence). The CDR3 sequence: CASGTGRRNTEAFF.

The chain joins TRBV15 to TRBJ1-5; TCRdb's D call, TRBD1, is unchecked because there is no DNA. Germline assignment: CDR1 LNHNV and CDR2 YYDKDF (reference sequence). The CDR3 runs 18 residues. The CDR3 spells CATSRGWQGQGSNQPQHF.

This chain links TRBV5-1 with TRBJ1-1; TCRdb outputs TRBD1, but without DNA this stays unchecked. The germline gives CDR1 SGHRS, CDR2 YFSETQ. This CDR3 contains 17 residues. The CDR3 loop is CASSLPPGQGQGTEAFF. The full variable domain, in which reference TRBV5-1 and TRBJ1-1 provide the parts outside the CDR3, is KAGVTQTPRYLIKTRGQQVTLSCSPISGHRSVSWYQQTPGQGLQFLFEYFSETQRNKGNFPGRFSGRQFSNSRSEMNVSTLELGDSALYLCASSLPPGQGQGTEAFFGQGTRLTVV.

The chain employs TRBV2 and TRBJ2-5; TCRdb's D call of TRBD2 is untestable without DNA. In germline, CDR1 is SNHLY, CDR2 FYNNEI. CDR3 length equals 14 residues. The CDR3 loop is CASSATRNQETQYF.

The chain combines TRBV6-1 with TRBJ2-1; as DNA is missing, the TRBD2 call by TCRdb cannot be tested. This CDR3 region has 14 residues. CDR1 is MNHNS, CDR2 SASEGT, per germline. The CDR3 loop reads CASSNGLAGGEQFF.

This chain links TRBV24-1 with TRBJ2-1; as DNA is missing, the TRBD2 call by TCRdb cannot be tested. The CDR3 loop spans 13 amino acids. Germline CDR1 is KGHDR and CDR2 is SFDVKD. CDR3: CATHSGRYNEQFF.

The chain links TRBV5-6 to TRBJ1-1; TCRdb returns TRBD1, unconfirmable since there is no DNA. Germline CDR1 and CDR2: SGHDT and YYEEEE. The CDR3 length is 14 residues. The chain's CDR3 is CASRWGQGHTEAFF. Based on the CDR3 plus reference TRBV5-6 and TRBJ1-1, the full variable domain is DAGVTQSPTHLIKTRGQQVTLRCSPKSGHDTVSWYQQALGQGPQFIFQYYEEEERQRGNFPDRFSGHQFPNYSSELNVNALLLGDSALYLCASRWGQGHTEAFFGQGTRLTVV.

The chain employs TRBV29-1 and TRBJ1-2; as DNA is missing, the TRBD1 call by TCRdb cannot be tested. The V gene's germline CDR1 is SQVTM and CDR2 ANQGSEA. The CDR3 loop spans 14 amino acids. CDR3 protein: CSVEVGRPGYGYTF.

The chain links TRBV5-1 to TRBJ2-3; TCRdb's D gene call, TRBD2, goes unchecked for lack of DNA. CDR1 and CDR2 from the germline V gene are SGHRS and YFSETQ. This CDR3 spans 16 amino acids. The CDR3 protein is CASSGTFWDGDDTQYF.

The chain links TRBV6-5 to TRBJ2-1; TCRdb's D gene call, TRBD1, goes unchecked for lack of DNA. Looked up from germline, CDR1 is MNHEY and CDR2 is SVGAGI. This CDR3 has 16 residues. The CDR3 here is CASSYLRVSGGNEQFF.

This sequence joins TRBV15 and TRBJ1-2; absent DNA, TCRdb's TRBD1 call cannot be checked. The CDR3 consists of 15 residues. Germline V gene sequence: CDR1 LNHNV, CDR2 YYDKDF (reference sequence). Here the CDR3 reads CATSSGDRVTYGYTF.

This chain uses TRBV6-6 with TRBJ1-2; lacking DNA, the TRBD1 call made by TCRdb goes unchecked. This CDR3 has 13 amino acids. The V gene's germline CDR1 is MNHNY and CDR2 SVGAGI (reference sequence). The CDR3 sequence is CASSHDRVRGYTF.

The chain uses TRBV9 and TRBJ2-5. CDR3 length equals 14 residues. Germline CDR1 reads SGDLS; CDR2 reads YYNGEE. The CDR3 here is CASSVEGVPETQYF.

The rearrangement uses TRBV7-8 and TRBJ2-6; the D gene TCRdb calls, TRBD1, cannot be checked with no DNA. The CDR3 contains 19 residues. The germline gives CDR1 SGHVS, CDR2 FQNEAQ. CDR3 residues: CASSSDSWKLDSGANVLTF. Filled out from reference TRBV7-8 and TRBJ2-6, the complete variable domain reads GAGVSQSPRYKVAKRGQDVALRCDPISGHVSLFWYQQALGQGPEFLTYFQNEAQLDKSGLPSDRFFAERPEGSVSTLKIQRTQQEDSAVYLCASSSDSWKLDSGANVLTFGAGSRLTVL.

The V gene is TRBV20-1, the J gene TRBJ2-1. The CDR3 has 15 residues. Looked up from germline, CDR1 is DFQATT and CDR2 is SNEGSKA (reference sequence). CDR3 sequence: CSARKTYNPNNEQFF.

The rearrangement uses TRBV6-2 or TRBV6-3 and TRBJ2-7; TCRdb names TRBD1, which stays unverified in the absence of DNA. The CDR3 is 14 residues long. CDR1 is MNHEY, CDR2 SVGEGT, per germline. The CDR3 loop is CASKEGQNLWEQYF.

The chain recombines TRBV29-1 with TRBJ2-4. This CDR3 has 12 amino acids. Per germline, CDR1 SQVTM and CDR2 ANQGSEA. CDR3 protein: CSVSHGKNIQYF.

The CDR3 is CASSPAPSLGDTEAFF. This chain links TRBV27 with TRBJ1-1; no DNA is available, so the TRBD1 call from TCRdb remains unchecked. In germline, CDR1 is MNHEY, CDR2 SMNVEV (reference sequence). This CDR3 has 16 amino acids.

This chain connects TRBV4-3 to TRBJ2-1; checking the TCRdb D call of TRBD2 is not possible without DNA. CDR1 LGHNA and CDR2 YSLEER come from the germline V gene. The CDR3 totals 17 residues. The CDR3 reads CASSQDQAGLSYNEQFF.

The chain employs TRBV5-8 and TRBJ1-1. Germline CDR1 SGHTS, CDR2 YDEGEE. The CDR3 runs 17 residues. The CDR3 sequence: CASSFDRGGLGSTEAFF.

The chain combines TRBV4-3 with TRBJ2-3; without DNA, the TCRdb call of TRBD1 cannot be checked. The V gene's germline CDR1 is LGHNA and CDR2 YSLEER. The CDR3 has 15 residues. The CDR3 reads CASSQDRWRRDTQYF.

The V gene is TRBV12-3 or TRBV12-4, the J gene TRBJ1-1. CDR3 length: 12 residues. This CDR3 is CASSLGEDHAFF.

The rearrangement links TRBV30 to TRBJ2-1; there is no DNA to check the TCRdb D call of TRBD2. The CDR3 sequence is 15 residues long. Germline V gene lookup returns CDR1 GTSNPN and CDR2 SVGIG (reference sequence). This chain's CDR3 is CAWSRSSGRAHEQFF.